This TCR beta chain derives from a study of radiation and T cells in renal cell carcinoma. The CDR3 runs 16 residues. Trimming shortened V by 1 base and J by 4 bases, and 15 bases separated the two germline ends. Germline loops: CDR1 MNHNS, CDR2 SASEGT. Time point here: blood 4 weeks post-SBRT, at nephrectomy. The treatment: 15 Gy SBRT to primary tumor, nephrectomy 4 weeks later. Only in-frame clones appear in the TCRdb table, and some are missing; sequencing was by immunoSEQ multiplex PCR. The data contain around 99,000 clones, 75% to 85% of them seen just once; the ten biggest clones take up approximately 7.3%.

This chain joins TRBV6-1 and TRBJ2-3; D perhaps matches TRBD1 (6 bases). This TCR was sampled from a man aged 55 to 69 with renal cell carcinoma. This sample comprised blood, obtained from a patient whose treatment included radiotherapy and nephrectomy. The CDR3 sequence: CASSEDWDTYSDTQYF. In nucleotides, the CDR3 is TGTGCCAGCAGTGAAGACTGGGACACCTATTCAGATACGCAGTATTTT.